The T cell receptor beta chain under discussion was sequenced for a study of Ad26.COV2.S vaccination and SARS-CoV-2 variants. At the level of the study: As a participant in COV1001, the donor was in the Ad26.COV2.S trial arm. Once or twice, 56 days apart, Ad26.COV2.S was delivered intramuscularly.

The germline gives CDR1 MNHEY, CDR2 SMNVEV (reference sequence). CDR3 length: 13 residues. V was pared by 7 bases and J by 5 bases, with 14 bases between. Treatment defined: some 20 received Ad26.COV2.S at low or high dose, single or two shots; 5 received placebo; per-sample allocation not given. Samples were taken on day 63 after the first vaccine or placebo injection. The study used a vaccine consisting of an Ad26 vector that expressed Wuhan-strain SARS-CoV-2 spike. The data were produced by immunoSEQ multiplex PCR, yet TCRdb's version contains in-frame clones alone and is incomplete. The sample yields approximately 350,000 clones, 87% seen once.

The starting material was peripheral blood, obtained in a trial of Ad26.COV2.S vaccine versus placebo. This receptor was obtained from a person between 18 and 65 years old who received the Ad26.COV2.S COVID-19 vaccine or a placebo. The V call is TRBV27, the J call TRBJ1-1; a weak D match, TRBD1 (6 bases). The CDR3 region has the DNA TGTGCCAGCAAAACAGGGTGGGGGACTGAAGCTTTCTTT. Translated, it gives CASKTGWGTEAFF.